Detailed here is one TCR beta chain. These data originate in a study of breast tumors, draining lymph nodes, adjacent tissues. TCRdb redid the calling of the multiplex PCR reads with MiXCR, one entry per CDR3 protein. Seen here are over 35,000 distinct CDR3 sequences, roughly 36% observed once, and the top ten hold under 13%. V lost 0 bases and J lost 6, with 8 bases in between. Germline CDR1 reads LGHDT; CDR2 reads YNNKEL (reference sequence). The CDR3 has 14 amino acids. The sequence was obtained from a female donor with breast cancer. Some clones in this sample may be carry-over from other donors' samples. The specimen sequenced was breast tumor tissue. V gene TRBV3-1 combines with J gene TRBJ2-2, with D uncertain. The DNA of the CDR3 is TGTGCCAGCAGCCAAGAAAGTAGGGCCGGGGAGCTGTTTTTT. This codes for CASSQESRAGELFF. The full variable domain, its missing parts supplied by reference TRBV3-1 and TRBJ2-2, is DTAVSQTPKYLVTQMGNDKSIKCEQNLGHDTMYWYKQDSKKFLKIMFSYNNKELIINETVPNRFSPKSPDKAHLNLHINSLELGDSAVYFCASSQESRAGELFFGEGSRLTVL.